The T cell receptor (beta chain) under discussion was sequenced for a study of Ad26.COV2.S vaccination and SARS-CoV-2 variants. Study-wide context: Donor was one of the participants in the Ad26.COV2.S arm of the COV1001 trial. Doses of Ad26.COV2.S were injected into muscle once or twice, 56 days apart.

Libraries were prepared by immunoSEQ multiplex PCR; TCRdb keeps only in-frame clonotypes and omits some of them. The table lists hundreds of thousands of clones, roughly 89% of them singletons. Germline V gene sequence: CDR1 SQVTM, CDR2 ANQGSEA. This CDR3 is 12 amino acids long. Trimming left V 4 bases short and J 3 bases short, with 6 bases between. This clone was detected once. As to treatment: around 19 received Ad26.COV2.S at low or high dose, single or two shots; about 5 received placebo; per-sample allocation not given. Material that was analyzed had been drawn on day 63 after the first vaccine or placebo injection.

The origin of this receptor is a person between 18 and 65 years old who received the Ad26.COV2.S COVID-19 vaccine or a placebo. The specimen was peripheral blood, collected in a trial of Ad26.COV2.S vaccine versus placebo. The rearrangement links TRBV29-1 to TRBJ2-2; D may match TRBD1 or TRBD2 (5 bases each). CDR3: CSVGGYTGELFF. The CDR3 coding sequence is TGCAGCGTTGGGGGGTACACCGGGGAGCTGTTTTTT.